This T cell receptor beta chain was recovered during a study of identical twins' blood T cells (dated by TCRdb to the early 2010s). About the study as a whole: Around 50 million Illumina reads were obtained across 12 libraries, of which six were alpha-chain libraries and six were beta-chain libraries. TCR alpha and beta chain repertoires of three pairs of monozygous twins were compared using next-generation sequencing to assess genetic influence on repertoire formation. The study at large found these results: The proposed role of the TCRalpha J segment in MHC recognition during thymic selection was stated to require validation by independent studies. Looking at the most abundant TCRbeta clonotypes, every donor had more CDR3 sequences in common with her twin than with unrelated donors. How many CDR3 clonotypes two donors shared depended mainly on the product of their cloneset sizes, and the twins did not clearly stray from this trend. Because the twins were reared together, environmental influences could not be excluded as an explanation for twin similarity. Twin pairs were reported to be markedly more alike in V gene usage than unrelated donors were, even when looking at non-selected out-of-frame TCRbeta clonotypes.

Note on this clonotype: The antigen it binds to is not known. Base qualities are missing; no much larger clone stands one base away.

The donors were six healthy women who made up three monozygous twin pairs. Each of the three twin pairs had been raised together, and the twins in each pair were thought likely to have encountered the same infectious agents and vaccines. TCR cDNA libraries were prepared from RNA that was isolated from peripheral blood mononuclear cells. Library construction relied on 5' RACE. The sequencer was an Illumina Genome Analyzer IIx. The RNA-based TCR cDNA libraries were made using a previously described protocol that was modified in several ways. To prevent cross-contamination, barcodes specific to each sample were added to both ends of every TCR cDNA library during cDNA synthesis and amplification. Under the source paper's analysis protocol: Between about 90,000 and nearly 500,000 clonotypes were identified per individual, with about 2.2 to 4 million CDR3-containing reads per library. Reads carrying improper barcode index combinations were removed, after which the MiTCR software was used to build a cloneset for each library. MiTCR filtered or rescued low-quality reads and corrected PCR and sequencing errors when assembling CDR3 clonotypes. Artificial out-of-frame clonotypes were removed by being mapped to in-frame sequences, with one indel in the CDR3 allowed. V and J gene usage similarity between donors was measured as Jensen-Shannon divergence divided by mean entropy. The public reads were reanalyzed by TCRdb: fastp trimming at Q25, MiXCR alignment, in-frame beta chains only. Identical CDR3 proteins give one entry, which carries the most common genes and DNA. The V and J calls were not made by the authors but by TCRdb's processing. For this sample the table gives a few hundred thousand distinct CDR3 sequences, of which more than 25% were detected only once. Around 5.6% of the sample belongs to the ten largest clones.

Counted from cysteine to phenylalanine, this CDR3 has 15 amino acids. The kept DNA is CDR3 alone, 45 bases in frame from the first base. CDR1 is given as SGDLS and CDR2 as YYNGEE, both from the germline V gene. Trimming at the junction amounts to 3 bases on V and 6 bases on J, and the germline ends lie 18 bases apart. The sequence derives from a woman aged 18 to 55 in good health. The sample comprised PBMCs. The chain uses TRBV9 and TRBJ1-1, with TRBD1 perhaps the D gene, on 5 matching bases. CDR3 sequence: CASSDGRGIYAEAFF. The sequenced DNA: TGTGCCAGCAGCGATGGTCGGGGGATCTACGCTGAAGCTTTCTTT. Full variable domain (CDR3 extended with the reference TRBV9 and TRBJ1-1 proteins): DSGVTQTPKHLITATGQRVTLRCSPRSGDLSVYWYQQSLDQGLQFLIQYYNGEERAKGNILERFSAQQFPDLHSELNLSSLELGDSALYFCASSDGRGIYAEAFFGQGTRLTVV.